A single sample is the source of the 29 T cell receptor beta chains below, sequenced in a study of quantifying T cell responses using KT2 cells. Study-level information: cDNA was made from DNase-treated RNA using alpha and beta constant primers.

Each cDNA got a UMI-containing oligo ligated at its 3' end. The first PCR ran 4 to 5 cycles with an equimolar RC1.1 and RC1.2 beta primer mix. TCRdb reprocessed the UMI-ligation and nested PCR reads with MiXCR, giving one entry per CDR3 protein. The sample has roughly 51,000 distinct CDR3 sequences, more than 9% seen once; the top ten hold roughly 9.9%. Input material: PBMCs spiked with cells of the T cell clone KT2. The receptors derive from a human donor.

This clonotype was recorded a few times. V gene TRBV2 combines with J gene TRBJ2-7; D gene unclear. V shed 6 bases and J shed 0 bases, with 6 bases lying between them. This CDR3 is built from 12 residues. Germline CDR1 and CDR2: SNHLY and FYNNEI. The DNA of the CDR3 is TGTGCCAGCAGATTAAGCTCCTACGAGCAGTACTTC. Its translation is CASRLSSYEQYF.

The table lists this clonotype with a few counts. This sequence joins TRBV12-3 or TRBV12-4 and TRBJ2-6; 8 nucleotides line up with TRBD2. CDR3 length: 17 amino acids. V gave up 6 bases and J gave up 1 base; unmatched junction bases: 8. The CDR3 nucleotides read TGTGCCAGCAGCTCCCGCGGGGGGAGATCTGGGGCCAACGTCCTGACTTTC. This gives the protein CASSSRGGRSGANVLTF.

The V gene is TRBV15, the J gene TRBJ2-3; D may be TRBD1 (6 bases). V lost 4 bases and J 0 bases, leaving 11 bases between the germline ends. Germline V CDR1 and CDR2: LNHNV, YYDKDF (reference sequence). The CDR3 has 15 amino acids. CDR3 sequence reads: CATSNRGSSTDTQYF. For the CDR3, the DNA is TGTGCCACCAGCAATAGGGGGTCAAGCACAGATACGCAGTATTTT. The variable domain in full, completed from reference TRBV15 and TRBJ2-3, reads DAMVIQNPRYQVTQFGKPVTLSCSQTLNHNVMYWYQQKSSQAPKLLFHYYDKDFNNEADTPDNFQSRRPNTSFCFLDIRSPGLGDTAMYLCATSNRGSSTDTQYFGPGTRLTVL.

This chain connects TRBV2 to TRBJ1-1; D unclear. Germline V gives CDR1 SNHLY, CDR2 FYNNEI. V lost 10 bases and J lost 4, with 19 bases in between. This CDR3 spans 14 amino acids. CDR3 loop: CATLKGGRSTEAFF. The CDR3 DNA follows: TGTGCCACCCTAAAGGGAGGGCGGTCCACTGAAGCTTTCTTT.

This chain joins TRBV18 and TRBJ2-1; 7 nucleotides match TRBD1. The germline V gene has CDR1 KGHSH and CDR2 LQKENI. V lost 1 base and J lost 5; bases outside the gene matches: 2. The length of the CDR3 is 14 residues. CDR3 nucleotide sequence: TGTGCCAGCTCACCACAGACAGGGCACAATGAGCAGTTCTTC. Its translation: CASSPQTGHNEQFF.

This clonotype was detected only a few times. The V and J genes are TRBV3-1 and TRBJ1-1, with D hard to call. The CDR3 has 12 residues. Trimming took off 2 bases at V and 4 bases at J, with 5 bases between the two ends. The germline gives CDR1 LGHDT, CDR2 YNNKEL (reference sequence). In DNA, the CDR3 is TGTGCCAGCAGCCAACTGCCCACTGAAGCTTTCTTT. Residues: CASSQLPTEAFF.

The genes are TRBV4-2 and TRBJ2-7; possible D gene TRBD2, 6 bases. V was clipped by 3 bases and J by 2 bases, with 17 bases between them. Looked up from germline, CDR1 is LGHNA and CDR2 is YNFKEQ. CDR3 size: 16 residues. DNA for the CDR3: TGTGCCAGCAGCCATCGCCCGGGACTTAACACCTACGAGCAGTACTTC. This translates into CASSHRPGLNTYEQYF.

The chain links TRBV20-1 to TRBJ2-3; D not certain. V dropped 8 bases and J dropped 2 bases, with 14 bases sitting between them. The CDR3 totals 13 residues. Germline V gene lookup returns CDR1 DFQATT and CDR2 SNEGSKA (reference sequence). CDR3 sequence reads: CSIPGPTTDTQYF. The DNA of the CDR3 is TGCAGTATACCGGGCCCCACCACAGATACGCAGTATTTT.

This clonotype was seen at least ten times. This chain links TRBV6-5 with TRBJ2-7; 10 nucleotides align to TRBD1. Trimming cost V 5 bases and J 4 bases; bases outside gene matches: 5. Germline V gene lookup returns CDR1 MNHEY and CDR2 SVGAGI. This CDR3 spans 14 amino acids. CDR3 DNA sequence: TGTGCCAGCAGTCGCCCGGGACAGGGGTACGAGCAGTACTTC. It translates to CASSRPGQGYEQYF.

V gene TRBV20-1 combines with J gene TRBJ2-1, with TRBD2 matching 12 bases. The CDR3 extends over 17 amino acids. Germline V gives CDR1 DFQATT, CDR2 SNEGSKA (reference sequence). The J segment lost 9 bases and the V segment lost 0 bases, leaving 12 bases of the junction unmatched. CDR3 region: CSARDLDLAGGRGEQFF. CDR3 nucleotides: TGCAGTGCTAGAGATTTAGACCTAGCGGGGGGGCGGGGTGAGCAGTTCTTC.

The chain carries TRBV3-1 and TRBJ2-7; TRBD1 might be the D (5 bases). V lost 3 bases, J lost 3 bases, and 15 bases lay in between. This CDR3 is built from 15 residues. Germline V gene data show CDR1 as LGHDT and CDR2 as YNNKEL (reference sequence). The CDR3 DNA reads TGTGCCAGCAGCCATTTCGGGCAGGGTGTCTACGAGCAGTACTTC. Encoded protein: CASSHFGQGVYEQYF.

The rearrangement links TRBV7-9 to TRBJ1-1; possibly TRBD1 for D (6 bases). CDR1 is SEHNR and CDR2 is FQNEAQ in the germline V gene (reference sequence). With 1 base removed from V and 11 bases from J, the gap between germline ends came to 17 bases. The CDR3 sequence is 14 residues long. Here the CDR3 reads CASSLDGGAGSAFF. The CDR3 nucleotides read TGTGCCAGCAGCTTAGACGGGGGGGCAGGGAGCGCTTTCTTT.

This clonotype was seen repeatedly, ten times or more. V gene TRBV6-2 or TRBV6-3 combines with J gene TRBJ2-7; 10 bases are shared with TRBD1. Germline CDR1 and CDR2: MNHEY and SVGEGT. Unmatched junction bases numbered 11, after V lost 6 bases and J lost 6 bases. The CDR3 is made up of 15 amino acids. The CDR3 is CASSSAGTGVSEQYF. CDR3 sequence (DNA): TGTGCCAGCAGCTCCGCCGGGACAGGGGTGAGCGAGCAGTACTTC.

This clonotype occurred a few times. The CDR3 coding sequence is TGTGCCAGCAGTGCGTTCTACGAGCAGTACTTC. As protein: CASSAFYEQYF. V gene TRBV12-3 or TRBV12-4 combines with J gene TRBJ2-7, with unresolved D. V lost 5 bases and J 3 bases, leaving 5 bases between the germline ends. CDR3 length equals 11 residues.

The rearrangement joins TRBV29-1 to TRBJ1-2, with D possibly TRBD1 on 5 matching bases. The CDR3 length is 13 residues. CDR1 and CDR2 from the germline V gene are SQVTM and ANQGSEA. Trimming removed 4 bases from V and 5 bases from J, with 14 bases in between. The DNA of the CDR3 is TGCAGCGTTGTCCCCGGGGCCGGATATGGCTACACCTTC. Encoded protein: CSVVPGAGYGYTF.

This chain links TRBV11-2 with TRBJ2-7; perhaps TRBD1 as D (6 bases). V shed 5 bases and J shed 3 bases, with 14 bases lying between them. The CDR3 spans 14 residues. Germline CDR1 and CDR2: SGHAT and FQNNGV. CDR3 residues: CASSPWDTSYEQYF. The CDR3 DNA sequence: TGTGCCAGCAGCCCCTGGGACACAAGCTACGAGCAGTACTTC.

The J gene is TRBJ2-3, the V gene TRBV6-1; D call uncertain. Germline-derived CDR1 and CDR2 are MNHNS and SASEGT. V was shortened by 2 bases and J by 4 bases, with 7 bases between the two germline ends. The CDR3 contains 13 residues. The chain's CDR3 is CASSEMPSDTQYF. CDR3 DNA sequence: TGTGCCAGCAGTGAAATGCCGTCAGATACGCAGTATTTT.

This sequence joins TRBV27 and TRBJ2-7, with D perhaps TRBD1 (6 bases). Germline lookup yields CDR1 MNHEY and CDR2 SMNVEV (reference sequence). The CDR3 runs 13 residues. V was shortened by 5 bases and J by 2 bases, with 10 bases between the two germline ends. The CDR3 loop reads CASSPGQTYEQYF. DNA for the CDR3: TGTGCCAGCAGTCCGGGACAAACCTACGAGCAGTACTTC.

The chain uses TRBV27 and TRBJ1-6; the D is unclear. The CDR3 extends over 15 amino acids. Germline V gene data show CDR1 as MNHEY and CDR2 as SMNVEV (reference sequence). Trimming stripped 4 bases from V and 0 bases from J, with 7 bases between. Here the CDR3 reads CASSSLSSYNSPLHF. CDR3 coding DNA: TGTGCCAGCAGTTCACTATCCTCCTATAATTCACCCCTCCACTTT.

This clonotype was observed at least ten times. The V and J genes are TRBV9 and TRBJ2-5; possibly TRBD1 for D (8 bases). V lost 0 bases and J lost 5, with 17 bases in between. CDR3 length equals 16 residues. The germline V gene encodes CDR1 SGDLS and CDR2 YYNGEE. The CDR3 sequence is CASSVATGQGGETQYF. DNA for the CDR3: TGTGCCAGCAGCGTAGCAACCGGACAGGGAGGGGAGACCCAGTACTTC.

DNA for the CDR3: TGTGCCAGCAGCCAAGATCGGGTAGTGGCGGCCTACGAGCAGTACTTC. Its protein product is CASSQDRVVAAYEQYF. The chain joins TRBV3-2 to TRBJ2-7. TRBV3-2 is a pseudogene locus. The CDR3 is 16 amino acids.

This clonotype occurred a few times. This sequence joins TRBV4-1 and TRBJ2-7, with D perhaps TRBD1 or TRBD2 (5 bases each). V shed 5 bases and J shed 3 bases, with 14 bases lying between them. The CDR3 runs 14 residues. Germline assignment: CDR1 MGHRA and CDR2 YSYEKL. The CDR3 sequence is CASSNRDGFYEQYF. CDR3 bases: TGCGCCAGCAGCAACCGGGACGGATTCTACGAGCAGTACTTC.

The chain links TRBV5-4 to TRBJ2-5; 7 bases map to TRBD1. V shed 4 bases and J 7 bases; nucleotides not matched to a gene: 13. This CDR3 contains 15 residues. Germline CDR1 SGHNT, CDR2 YYREEE (reference sequence). This chain's CDR3 is CASSRAVQGVRTQYF. The CDR3 DNA reads as TGTGCCAGCAGCCGGGCTGTCCAGGGGGTTCGGACCCAGTACTTC.

This clonotype showed up many times. The chain recombines TRBV20-1 with TRBJ2-2; 8 bases agree with TRBD2. This CDR3 region has 15 residues. Germline loops: CDR1 DFQATT, CDR2 SNEGSKA (reference sequence). V was pared by 6 bases and J by 5 bases, with 11 bases of the junction left unmatched. As DNA, the CDR3 is TGCAGTGCGCCAGGGAGCGGGAGAGTGACCGGGGAGCTGTTTTTT. Protein product: CSAPGSGRVTGELFF.

The chain uses TRBV6-5 and TRBJ2-3; weak D call: TRBD2 (6 bases). The germline CDR1 and CDR2 sequences are MNHEY and SVGAGI. The CDR3 consists of 15 residues. Between the trimmed V and J ends, which lost 1 base and 2 bases, there was a span of 10 bases. The chain's CDR3 is CASSYYGTFTDTQYF. In DNA form, the CDR3 reads TGTGCCAGCAGTTACTACGGGACTTTCACAGATACGCAGTATTTT.

This clonotype turned up a few times. This sequence joins TRBV2 and TRBJ2-3; 7 bases fit TRBD2. Germline V gene sequence: CDR1 SNHLY, CDR2 FYNNEI. With 2 bases clipped from V and 5 bases from J, the junction kept 7 bases outside the gene matches. The CDR3 sequence is 15 residues long. The chain's CDR3 is CASSELSGEGDTQYF. The DNA of the CDR3 is TGTGCCAGCAGTGAATTGAGCGGGGAAGGAGATACGCAGTATTTT.

This clonotype has a handful of counts. CDR3 sequence (DNA): TGTGCCAGCAGCTTTGGGTGGAGCAATCAGCCCCAGCATTTT. This encodes CASSFGWSNQPQHF. The chain joins TRBV7-2 to TRBJ1-5; D call uncertain. CDR1 is SGHTA and CDR2 is FQGNSA in the germline V gene. The CDR3 covers 14 residues. V lost 3 bases, J lost 1 base, and 7 bases lay in between.

The chain is built from TRBV7-6 and TRBJ2-7; unclear D gene. CDR1 is SGHVS, CDR2 FNYEAQ, per germline. This CDR3 comprises 15 residues. V was trimmed by 2 bases and J by 5 bases, leaving 16 bases between them. The CDR3: CASSLLGPPGDEQYF. CDR3 DNA sequence: TGTGCCAGCAGCTTACTAGGCCCCCCTGGGGACGAGCAGTACTTC. Looking up the rest from reference TRBV7-6 and TRBJ2-7 gives the full variable domain: GAGVSQSPRYKVTKRGQDVALRCDPISGHVSLYWYRQALGQGPEFLTYFNYEAQQDKSGLPNDRFSAERPEGSISTLTIQRTEQRDSAMYRCASSLLGPPGDEQYFGPGTRLTVT.

The rearrangement links TRBV6-5 to TRBJ1-1; D remains ambiguous. Germline-derived CDR1 and CDR2 are MNHEY and SVGAGI. V was shortened by 0 bases and J by 1 base, with 9 bases between the two germline ends. The CDR3 consists of 15 residues. The CDR3 bases are TGTGCCAGCAGTTACTCGACCCGAGGGAACACTGAAGCTTTCTTT. The encoded protein is CASSYSTRGNTEAFF.